The 21 T cell receptor beta chains below all came from one sample that was sequenced in a study of control samples from healthy donors and cancer patients. Assay used: immunoSEQ multiplex PCR; TCRdb lists only in-frame clones, some missing. Of 100,000 to 150,000 clones in the sample, 75% to 95% were seen once. Sequenced material: blood. All receptors derive from a man in his forties or fifties in good health.

The chain links TRBV7-9 to TRBJ1-3; 10 nucleotides match TRBD1. Germline V gene data show CDR1 as SEHNR and CDR2 as FQNEAQ (reference sequence). Trimming removed 5 bases from V and 4 bases from J; junction bases left unmatched: 5. The CDR3 sequence is 15 residues long. CDR3 bases: TGTGCCAGCAGCCGGGGGACAGGGGCCGGAAACACCATATATTTT. Translation: CASSRGTGAGNTIYF.

This rearrangement joins TRBV6-5 to TRBJ2-5; D uncertain. Looked up from germline, CDR1 is MNHEY and CDR2 is SVGAGI. The CDR3 extends over 13 amino acids. Trimming removed 4 bases from V and 1 base from J, with 7 bases in between. Here the CDR3 DNA reads TGTGCCAGCAGTTCCGACATCCAAGAGACCCAGTACTTC. Translation gives CASSSDIQETQYF.

This chain links TRBV12-5 with TRBJ2-1, with TRBD1 identical over 11 bases. Germline CDR1 and CDR2: LGHNT and FRNRAP. This CDR3 spans 15 amino acids. V lost 3 bases to trimming and J lost 10 bases; unmatched junction nucleotides: 8. CDR3 in DNA: TGTGCTAGTGGTTTAGGGACAGGGGGTTCATTAGAGCAGTTCTTC. Amino acid sequence: CASGLGTGGSLEQFF.

V gene TRBV7-8 combines with J gene TRBJ1-5, with D perhaps TRBD1 (6 bases). Germline-derived CDR1 and CDR2 are SGHVS and FQNEAQ. V shed 7 bases and J shed 7 bases, with 14 bases lying between them. This CDR3 has 13 amino acids. The CDR3 loop is CASKTSGEQPQHF. As DNA, the CDR3 is TGTGCCAGCAAAACCTCAGGGGAACAGCCCCAGCATTTT. Supplemented by reference TRBV7-8 and TRBJ1-5, the full variable domain reads GAGVSQSPRYKVAKRGQDVALRCDPISGHVSLFWYQQALGQGPEFLTYFQNEAQLDKSGLPSDRFFAERPEGSVSTLKIQRTQQEDSAVYLCASKTSGEQPQHFGDGTRLSIL.

The genes are TRBV11-1 and TRBJ2-1; no reliable D call. V dropped 1 base and J dropped 8 bases, with 18 bases sitting between them. Germline-derived CDR1 and CDR2 are SGHAT and FQDESV (reference sequence). The CDR3 consists of 16 residues. The CDR3 DNA is TGTGCCAGCAGCTTAGTAACACGGCCCCCTTTGGATGAGCAGTTCTTC. It codes for CASSLVTRPPLDEQFF. Complete variable domain (other parts from reference TRBV11-1 and TRBJ2-1): EAEVAQSPRYKITEKSQAVAFWCDPISGHATLYWYRQILGQGPELLVQFQDESVVDDSQLPKDRFSAERLKGVDSTLKIQPAELGDSAMYLCASSLVTRPPLDEQFFGPGTRLTVL.

This chain connects TRBV7-9 to TRBJ2-3; TRBD1 aligns across 9 bases. The CDR3 length is 14 residues. V was pared by 5 bases and J by 2 bases, with 2 bases of the junction left unmatched. Germline V gene data show CDR1 as SEHNR and CDR2 as FQNEAQ (reference sequence). Written as DNA, the CDR3 is TGTGCCAGCAGCCGGGACAGGGACACAGATACGCAGTATTTT. Translating gives CASSRDRDTDTQYF.

This chain joins TRBV6-5 and TRBJ2-1, with D uncertain. This CDR3 has 13 amino acids. From germline, CDR1 is MNHEY and CDR2 SVGAGI. Trimming removed 7 bases at V and 4 bases at J, with 11 bases between. The CDR3 here is CASTTPPYNEQFF. In DNA form, the CDR3 reads TGTGCCAGCACTACCCCTCCTTACAATGAGCAGTTCTTC.

The rearrangement links TRBV5-4 to TRBJ2-1; D call uncertain. The CDR3 runs 14 residues. V lost 5 bases and J lost 0, with 9 bases in between. The germline gives CDR1 SGHNT, CDR2 YYREEE (reference sequence). In DNA form, the CDR3 reads TGTGCCAGCAGGGAACAGAACTCCTACAATGAGCAGTTCTTC. Its protein is CASREQNSYNEQFF. Full variable domain (rest looked up from reference TRBV5-4 and TRBJ2-1): ETGVTQSPTHLIKTRGQQVTLRCSSQSGHNTVSWYQQALGQGPQFIFQYYREEENGRGNFPPRFSGLQFPNYSSELNVNALELDDSALYLCASREQNSYNEQFFGPGTRLTVL.

V gene TRBV20-1 combines with J gene TRBJ1-3, with unresolved D. This CDR3 is 15 amino acids long. CDR1 is DFQATT, CDR2 SNEGSKA, per germline (reference sequence). The ends were cut back, 3 bases at V and 0 bases at J, with 12 bases in the middle. The CDR3 nucleotides are TGCAGTGCTAGTCCTGCCCAGAGCTCTGGAAACACCATATATTTT. Translating it yields CSASPAQSSGNTIYF.

The J gene is TRBJ1-4, the V gene TRBV7-9, with no clear D. Germline V gene sequence: CDR1 SEHNR, CDR2 FQNEAQ (reference sequence). The CDR3 length is 16 residues. The V end lost 5 bases, the J end lost 8 bases, and 21 bases lay between the germline ends. In DNA, the CDR3 is TGTGCCAGCAGCCTCCTCCTCGACCGTCTGGAGGAAAAACTGTTTTTT. Translation gives CASSLLLDRLEEKLFF.

This sequence joins TRBV19 and TRBJ2-1; D is perhaps TRBD1 or TRBD2 (5 bases each). Between the trimmed V and J ends, which lost 5 bases and 1 base, there was a span of 24 bases. From germline, CDR1 is LNHDA and CDR2 SQIVND (reference sequence). This CDR3 spans 19 amino acids. The CDR3 coding sequence is TGTGCCAGTAGTGGGACGTTTTACTCTATGGGGAGTTCCTACAATGAGCAGTTCTTC. This sequence encodes CASSGTFYSMGSSYNEQFF.

This sequence joins TRBV7-9 and TRBJ2-5; TRBD2 is a possible D gene (7 bases). This CDR3 comprises 13 residues. V lost 5 bases to trimming and J lost 7 bases, with 14 bases between them. Germline loops: CDR1 SEHNR, CDR2 FQNEAQ (reference sequence). CDR3 residues: CASSPKGEGTQYF. CDR3 coding DNA: TGTGCCAGCAGCCCTAAGGGGGAGGGGACCCAGTACTTC.

Concerning this clone itself: This CDR3 is also generated by other DNA sequences in the sample. The chain is built from TRBV11-2 and TRBJ2-7, with a weak D call TRBD1 (6 bases). Looked up from germline, CDR1 is SGHAT and CDR2 is FQNNGV. Trimming left V 4 bases short and J 4 bases short, with 11 bases between. The CDR3 runs 13 residues. The CDR3 reads CASSSLRGYEQYF. CDR3 nucleotide sequence: TGTGCCAGCAGCTCGTTAAGGGGGTACGAGCAGTACTTC.

The chain recombines TRBV11-2 with TRBJ2-7; 7 bases are shared with TRBD1. This CDR3 has 16 amino acids. V lost 5 bases and J lost 6; bases outside the gene matches: 16. Germline loops: CDR1 SGHAT, CDR2 FQNNGV. The CDR3 nucleotides are TGTGCCAGCAGCGCAGGGGCCGACAGGGCGATATCCGAGCAGTACTTC. Translation: CASSAGADRAISEQYF.

V gene TRBV4-1 combines with J gene TRBJ2-3, with 9 nucleotides matching TRBD2. J was trimmed by 2 bases and V by 1 base; bases with no gene match: 1. The CDR3 is 15 residues long. Germline V gene lookup returns CDR1 MGHRA and CDR2 YSYEKL. For the CDR3, the DNA is TGCGCCAGCAGCCAAGGACTAGCGGACACAGATACGCAGTATTTT. It encodes CASSQGLADTDTQYF.

V and J are TRBV7-8 and TRBJ2-7; tentative D call: TRBD2 (5 bases). The CDR3 contains 12 residues. V was cut by 5 bases and J by 5 bases, with 10 bases left in between. Germline loops: CDR1 SGHVS, CDR2 FQNEAQ. The CDR3 region has the DNA TGTGCCAGCAGCCAGCCCGGGAACGAGCAGTACTTC. This encodes CASSQPGNEQYF.

This chain links TRBV18 with TRBJ1-5; D possibly corresponds to TRBD1 (6 bases). Germline CDR1 reads KGHSH; CDR2 reads LQKENI. The V gene lost 2 bases and the J gene lost 4 bases, with 12 bases spanning the gap. The CDR3 is 15 residues long. CDR3 coding DNA: TGTGCCAGCTCACCAAGGGGGGACGGGAATCAGCCCCAGCATTTT. Protein sequence: CASSPRGDGNQPQHF. Full variable domain (outside the CDR3, taken from reference TRBV18 and TRBJ1-5): NAGVMQNPRHLVRRRGQEARLRCSPMKGHSHVYWYRQLPEEGLKFMVYLQKENIIDESGMPKERFSAEFPKEGPSILRIQQVVRGDSAAYFCASSPRGDGNQPQHFGDGTRLSIL.

The chain combines TRBV7-9 with TRBJ2-7; TRBD2 is a possible D gene (6 bases). The V gene's germline CDR1 is SEHNR and CDR2 FQNEAQ (reference sequence). The CDR3 covers 14 residues. V shed 6 bases and J shed 3 bases, with 15 bases lying between them. The CDR3 reads CASRPWRGNYEQYF. In DNA, the CDR3 is TGTGCCAGCAGGCCGTGGCGGGGCAACTACGAGCAGTACTTC.

J is TRBJ2-1 and V is TRBV7-3; weak D call: TRBD2 (5 bases). Trimming left V 5 bases short and J 3 bases short, with 11 bases between. The V gene's germline CDR1 is SGHTA and CDR2 FQGTGA. The CDR3 spans 14 residues. Written as DNA, the CDR3 is TGTGCCAGCAGCCGCGGGCCGGGCTACAATGAGCAGTTCTTC. It yields the protein CASSRGPGYNEQFF.

The chain has TRBV10-2 and TRBJ1-5; D is uncertain. Trimming pared 3 bases from V and 5 bases from J, leaving 11 bases between. CDR3 length: 14 residues. From germline, CDR1 is WSHSY and CDR2 SAAADI. The CDR3 bases are TGCGCCAGCAGTGATAAGAATCGAGATCAGCCCCAGCATTTT. Translation: CASSDKNRDQPQHF.

The genes are TRBV28 and TRBJ2-7, with a tentative D call TRBD2 (7 bases). Trimming took 6 bases from V and 0 from J, leaving 21 bases between them. Looked up from germline, CDR1 is MDHEN and CDR2 is SYDVKM. The CDR3 is made up of 17 amino acids. In nucleotides, the CDR3 is TGTGCCAGCAGGAGTTCCCAGGGGCGGGGGAGCTCCTACGAGCAGTACTTC. It codes for CASRSSQGRGSSYEQYF.